These T cell receptor beta chains were read from a single sample in a study of PD-1 blockade in classical Hodgkin lymphoma. The method was immunoSEQ multiplex PCR; TCRdb's version includes in-frame clones alone and lacks a portion of them. The sample shows tens of thousands of clones, approximately 85% of them seen only once. Sequencing was performed on CD4+ T cells from blood, taken at baseline. These TCRs come from a human donor with classical Hodgkin lymphoma. Both conserved end residues are part of each CDR3. A D gene is named only where the DNA matches it firmly. The listing skips clone size in some rows; elsewhere it reads once, few, many or a size class.

j_call,clone_size,v_call,d_call,cdr3_nt,cdr3_aa
TRBJ1-2,-,TRBV6-1,-,TGTGCCAGCAGTGACGGAAAGGGGATTTCGGGGACCTTC,CASSDGKGISGTF
TRBJ1-5,-,TRBV2,TRBD1,TGTGCCAGCAGCGGGGACAGGGCCTCAGGTCAGCCCCAGCATTTT,CASSGDRASGQPQHF
TRBJ2-2,-,TRBV5-1,-,TGCGCCAGCAGCCCCAACTCTGGGATTCGGGGCACCGGGGAGCTGTTTTTT,CASSPNSGIRGTGELFF
TRBJ1-1,-,TRBV5-1,-,TGCGCCAGCAGCTACGGACAGTCTGAAGCTTTCTTT,CASSYGQSEAFF
TRBJ1-5,-,TRBV7-2,-,TGTGCCAGCAGCCCCAAACAGGGTCCCCGGTTTGTTCAGCCCCAGCATTTT,CASSPKQGPRFVQPQHF
TRBJ1-2,-,TRBV9,-,TGTGCCAGCAGCGTAGTAGACAGCATTAAACCCTACACCTTC,CASSVVDSIKPYTF
TRBJ2-7,once,TRBV5-1,TRBD1,TGCGCCAGCAGCTCTCGACAGGGGGTATCCTACGAGCAGTACTTC,CASSSRQGVSYEQYF
TRBJ2-1,-,TRBV6-5,-,TGTGCCAGCAGCCCGGTAGCCCTCAATGAGCAGTTCTTC,CASSPVALNEQFF
TRBJ2-7,-,TRBV27,-,TGTGCCAGCAGTTTATCCCTCTCGACAGTTTACGAGCAGTACTTC,CASSLSLSTVYEQYF
TRBJ2-1,few,TRBV10-1,TRBD2,TGCGCCAGCAGTGGAAAAGGACTAGCGGGATCGGGTGAGCAGTTCTTC,CASSGKGLAGSGEQFF
TRBJ1-1,-,TRBV21-1,-,TGTGCCAGCACCCTCAAGTGGCCACAGGGGAGGGACACTGAAGCTTTCTTT,CASTLKWPQGRDTEAFF
TRBJ1-1,-,TRBV6-5,-,TGTGCCAGCAGAAAAGGGGGGGCGAGTACTGAAGCTTTCTTT,CASRKGGASTEAFF
TRBJ1-2,-,TRBV4-3,-,TGCGCCAGCAGCCAAGATAACTGGGATGGCTACACCTTC,CASSQDNWDGYTF
TRBJ2-2,-,TRBV5-4,TRBD1,TGTGCCAGCAGCTTGAGGCCGGGACAGGGGGCTGTTACCGGGGAGCTGTTTTTT,CASSLRPGQGAVTGELFF
TRBJ2-3,-,TRBV4-1,TRBD2,TGCGCCAGCAGCCCGGGACTAGCGGGAGCCGGAGATACGCAGTATTTT,CASSPGLAGAGDTQYF
TRBJ2-7,-,TRBV30,-,TGTGCCTGGAGTGCCCCAGGGGACGAGCAGTACTTC,CAWSAPGDEQYF
TRBJ1-2,-,TRBV2,TRBD1,TGTGCCAGCAGCGCGACAGGGGATGGCTACACCTTC,CASSATGDGYTF
TRBJ2-1,-,TRBV4-3,TRBD2,TGCGCCAGCAGCGTGATTCTAGCGGGAGGTCCGGGAAATGAGCAGTTCTTC,CASSVILAGGPGNEQFF
TRBJ2-7,-,TRBV18,-,TGTGCCAGCTCAAGCCGAACAGGCAGCTCCTACGAGCAGTACTTC,CASSSRTGSSYEQYF
TRBJ2-1,-,TRBV5-4,TRBD2,TGTGCCAGCAGTCCGGTGGGACTAGCGGGTAGAAATGAGCAGTTCTTC,CASSPVGLAGRNEQFF
TRBJ2-7,-,TRBV15,-,TGTGCCACCAGCAGAGATCAGTGGGGCTACGAGCAGTACTTC,CATSRDQWGYEQYF
TRBJ2-5,-,TRBV11-1,TRBD2,TGTGCCAGCACCCCAAGGGGTAGCGGGAGTTCATATACTCAAGAGACCCAGTACTTC,CASTPRGSGSSYTQETQYF
TRBJ1-6,-,TRBV9,TRBD1,TGTGCCAGCAGTCGACAGGGTACCTCACCCCTCCACTTT,CASSRQGTSPLHF
TRBJ2-2,-,TRBV2,-,TGTGCCAGCAGTGAAGCGCTTCGGCAATCCGGGGAGCTGTTTTTT,CASSEALRQSGELFF
TRBJ2-2,-,TRBV25-1,-,TGTGCCAGCAGTGAATTAGGCAGAGACACCGGGGAGCTGTTTTTT,CASSELGRDTGELFF
TRBJ2-6,-,TRBV2,TRBD2,TGTGCCAGCACCCTAGGATTAGCGGGAGTTGGGGACTCTGGGGCCAACGTCCTGACTTTC,CASTLGLAGVGDSGANVLTF
TRBJ1-6,-,TRBV6-5,-,TGTGCCAGCAGTCCCGGGCACCCCTATAATTCACCCCTCCACTTT,CASSPGHPYNSPLHF
TRBJ1-2,-,TRBV11-2,-,TGTGCCAGCAGCTCTCAGGGTGATAGAAACTATGGCTACACCTTC,CASSSQGDRNYGYTF
TRBJ1-4,-,TRBV6-1,TRBD1,TGTGCCAGCAGTGAACAAAGGACAGGCGGGAATGAAAAACTGTTTTTT,CASSEQRTGGNEKLFF
TRBJ2-3,-,TRBV18,-,TGTGCCAGCTCACCCACAGATACGCAGTATTTT,CASSPTDTQYF
TRBJ1-2,-,TRBV28,TRBD1,TGTGCCAGCAGTTCAGGACAGGGGAACTATGGCTACACCTTC,CASSSGQGNYGYTF
TRBJ1-3,-,TRBV6-5,-,TGTGCCAGCAGGTCAGGGGTACCCTCTGGAAACACCATATATTTT,CASRSGVPSGNTIYF
TRBJ1-1,-,TRBV27,-,TGTGCCAGCAGTACAAACAGACAAGTATCGGCTTTCTTT,CASSTNRQVSAFF
TRBJ1-1,-,TRBV28,-,TGTGCCAGCAGTTTACGGGACCCCCCTAGTTTCTTT,CASSLRDPPSFF
TRBJ1-1,-,TRBV7-6,-,TGTGCCAGCAGCCCCCTCCGAGACAACACTGAAGCTTTCTTT,CASSPLRDNTEAFF
TRBJ2-7,-,TRBV7-6,TRBD2,TGTGCCAGCAGCCCTGGGACTAGCGGGACCGAGCAGTACTTC,CASSPGTSGTEQYF
TRBJ2-2,-,TRBV6-6,-,TGTGCCAGCAGTTACTCCCGGGGCGCCCCCGGGGAGCTGTTTTTT,CASSYSRGAPGELFF
TRBJ2-2,-,TRBV11-3,TRBD1,TGTGCCAGCAGCCGAGGGACAGCGAACACCGGGGAGCTGTTTTTT,CASSRGTANTGELFF
TRBJ2-3,-,TRBV14,TRBD2,TGTGCCAGCAGCCCCGGGGGGGCTAAAACAGATACGCAGTATTTT,CASSPGGAKTDTQYF
TRBJ2-4,-,TRBV18,-,TGTGCCAGCTCACCTAGACAGGAGGTGGCCAAAAACATTCAGTACTTC,CASSPRQEVAKNIQYF
TRBJ1-1,-,TRBV19,-,TGTGCCAGTAGTGGTTTTTACACTGAAGCTTTCTTT,CASSGFYTEAFF